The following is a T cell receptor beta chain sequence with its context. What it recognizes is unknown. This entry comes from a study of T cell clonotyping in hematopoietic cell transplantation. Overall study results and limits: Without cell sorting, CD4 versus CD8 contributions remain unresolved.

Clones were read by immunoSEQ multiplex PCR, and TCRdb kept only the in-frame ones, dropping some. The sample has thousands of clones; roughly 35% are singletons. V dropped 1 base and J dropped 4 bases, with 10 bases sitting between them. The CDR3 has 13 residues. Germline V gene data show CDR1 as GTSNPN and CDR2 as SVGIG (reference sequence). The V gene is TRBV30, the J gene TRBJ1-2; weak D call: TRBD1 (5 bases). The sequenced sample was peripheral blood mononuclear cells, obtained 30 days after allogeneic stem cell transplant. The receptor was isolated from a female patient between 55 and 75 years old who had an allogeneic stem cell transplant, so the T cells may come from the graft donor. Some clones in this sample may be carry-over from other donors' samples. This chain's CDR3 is CAWSAGLTYGYTF. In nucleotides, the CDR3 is TGTGCCTGGAGTGCGGGACTTACCTATGGCTACACCTTC.